Reported below is one T cell receptor beta chain. The entry originates in a study of blood T cell repertoires in COVID-19. About the study: Acute and convalescent COVID-19 samples came from the United States, Italy and Spain. T cells, B-cell-depleted T cells, or PBMCs provided the cDNA or gDNA that served as material.

In the study's own analysis: Reference gene primer amplification yielded estimated nucleated cell counts. Clones were sequenced by immunoSEQ multiplex PCR, and TCRdb holds only the in-frame ones, with some missing. D and trimming were read from the DNA, whereas the V and J calls and clone size are those reported in that table. The sample carries fewer than 40,000 clones, 80% to 90% recorded once. The germline V and J ends were trimmed by 1 base and 6 bases, with 9 bases remaining between them. CDR1 LGHNA and CDR2 YNFKEQ come from the germline V gene. This CDR3 comprises 14 residues. Sequencing was performed on peripheral blood. The sequence was obtained from a woman between 70 and 85 years old with active COVID-19. The chain joins TRBV4-2 to TRBJ1-4; D is perhaps TRBD1 (6 bases). CDR3 amino acids: CASSQVSGDEKLFF. The CDR3 nucleotides are TGTGCCAGCAGCCAAGTTTCAGGGGATGAAAAACTGTTTTTT.